The clone carrying this T cell receptor (beta chain) was counted many times. The germline V gene has CDR1 SGHVS and CDR2 FNYEAQ. CDR3 size: 15 residues. The V gene lost 4 bases and the J gene lost 0 bases, with 11 bases spanning the gap. TCRdb analysed the RT-PCR reads with MiXCR anew, one entry per CDR3 protein. The table lists fewer than 750,000 distinct CDR3 sequences, less than 15% of them singletons. The data originate from a study of response to subunit inactivated influenza vaccine. The specimen was PBMCs from blood, collected about 11 days after vaccination. The genes are TRBV7-6 and TRBJ2-3, with D perhaps matching TRBD2 (6 bases). The source is a man aged 50 or older who received an inactivated influenza vaccine. CDR3 region: CASSWGLASTDTQYF. CDR3 sequence (DNA): TGTGCCAGCAGCTGGGGACTCGCTAGCACAGATACGCAGTATTTT.